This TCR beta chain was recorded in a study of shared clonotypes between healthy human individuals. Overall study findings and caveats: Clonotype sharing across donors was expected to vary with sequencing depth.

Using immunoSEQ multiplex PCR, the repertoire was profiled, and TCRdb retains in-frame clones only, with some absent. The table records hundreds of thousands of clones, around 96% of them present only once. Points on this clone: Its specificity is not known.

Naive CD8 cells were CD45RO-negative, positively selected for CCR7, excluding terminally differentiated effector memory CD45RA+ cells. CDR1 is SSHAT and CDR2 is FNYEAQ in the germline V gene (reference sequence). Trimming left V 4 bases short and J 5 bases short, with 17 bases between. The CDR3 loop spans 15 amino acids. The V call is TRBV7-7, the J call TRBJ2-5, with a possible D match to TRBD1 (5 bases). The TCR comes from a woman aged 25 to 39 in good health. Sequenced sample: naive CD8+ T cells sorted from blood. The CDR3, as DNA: TGTGCCAGCAGCTCGGACATCACCCCTGGGGAGACCCAGTACTTC. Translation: CASSSDITPGETQYF.